Listed below are T cell receptor beta chains from one sample, sequenced in a study of T cells in Graves' hyperthyroidism and ophthalmopathy. One entry per CDR3 protein results from TCRdb running MiXCR on the multiplex PCR reads. The table records hundreds of thousands of distinct CDR3 sequences, 12% to 15% of them present only once. What was sequenced was blood. The receptor set was obtained from a woman under 30 with Graves' hyperthyroidism. CDR3s include the opening cysteine and the closing phenylalanine or tryptophan. A D gene is named only where the DNA matches it firmly. The listing skips clone size in some rows; elsewhere it reads once, few, many or a size class.

v_call	clone_size	d_call	j_call	cdr3_nt	cdr3_aa
TRBV7-9	many	TRBD1	TRBJ1-1	TGTGCCAGCACTCGAGACCCCCCGGGGACAGAGAACACTGAAGCTTTCTTT	CASTRDPPGTENTEAFF
TRBV20-1	.	.	TRBJ2-1	TGCAGTGCCCAGTTATTGGCGGGAAACTACAGTGAGCAGTTCTTC	CSAQLLAGNYSEQFF
TRBV12-3/TRBV12-4	many	.	TRBJ2-7	TGTGCCAGCAGTTCCGACTTAGGGCTCTACGAGCAGTACTTC	CASSSDLGLYEQYF
TRBV20-1	many	TRBD2	TRBJ2-1	TGCAGTGCTAGAGATCCCCGCCGACTAGCGGGAGTCGAAGATGAGCAGTTCTTC	CSARDPRRLAGVEDEQFF
TRBV7-9	many	TRBD1	TRBJ2-3	TGTGCCAGCAGCGTAAAGACAGGGGTGGACACAGATACGCAGTATTTT	CASSVKTGVDTDTQYF
TRBV29-1	few	.	TRBJ1-2	TGCAGCGTTGGGAACAACTATGGCTACACCTTC	CSVGNNYGYTF
TRBV30	.	.	TRBJ1-6	TGTGCCCGGAATAGATGGGGGACACAAGAAAATCATAATTCACCCCTCCACTTT	CARNRWGTQENHNSPLHF
TRBV4-3	.	.	TRBJ2-3	TGCGCCAGCAGCCCCCCTTTGCAGGGAGGTGCAGATACGCAGTATTTT	CASSPPLQGGADTQYF
TRBV6-2/TRBV6-3	many	.	TRBJ1-2	TGTGCCAGCAGTTACGGCCGAGTGAACTATGGCTACACCTTC	CASSYGRVNYGYTF
TRBV9	.	TRBD2	TRBJ2-3	TGTGCCAGCAGCGTAGCCCCAAGCGGGATGGGAACAGATACGCAGTATTTT	CASSVAPSGMGTDTQYF
TRBV6-1	few	.	TRBJ1-5	TGTGCCAGCAGCTCCGTCGGGGAAAATCAGCCCCAGCATTTT	CASSSVGENQPQHF
TRBV12-3/TRBV12-4	many	.	TRBJ2-7	TGTGCCAGCAGTTTTAGACAGATCTACGAGCAGTACTTC	CASSFRQIYEQYF
TRBV6-6	many	TRBD2	TRBJ2-7	TGTGCCAGCAGTTACTCGGGAGGGTGGGGTAACTACGAGCAGTACTTC	CASSYSGGWGNYEQYF
TRBV11-2	few	.	TRBJ2-5	TGTGCCAGCAGCTTAGGGGCCCAGGGTAGCGAGACCCAGTACTTC	CASSLGAQGSETQYF
TRBV7-3	.	TRBD2	TRBJ2-1	TGTGCCAGCAGCCCCCCCCCCGGGACTAGCGGACACAATGAGCAGTTCTTC	CASSPPPGTSGHNEQFF
TRBV5-4	.	.	TRBJ2-7	TGTGCCAGCAGCCTCGGACGTAAGAGCTCCTACGAGCAGTACTTC	CASSLGRKSSYEQYF
TRBV2	many	.	TRBJ1-2	TGTGCCGCACTGCTCGTCGACGGCAACTATGGCTACACCTTC	CAALLVDGNYGYTF
TRBV7-9	many	TRBD1	TRBJ2-3	TGTGCCAGCTCCGGACAGGGGGTTGCAAGAGATACGCAGTATTTT	CASSGQGVARDTQYF
TRBV12-5	many	.	TRBJ2-1	TGTGCTAGTGGTTTGGCATACAATGAGCAGTTCTTC	CASGLAYNEQFF
TRBV7-9	many	.	TRBJ2-2	TGTGCCAGCAGCACCGAGGGGCTCTATAACACCGGGGAGCTGTTTTTT	CASSTEGLYNTGELFF
TRBV29-1	.	TRBD2	TRBJ2-3	TGCAGCGCCGAGACTAGCGGGAGGGGAGATACGCAGTATTTT	CSAETSGRGDTQYF
TRBV7-3	.	.	TRBJ1-1	TGTGCCAGCGTCAAGGGGGTCACTGAAGCTTTCTTT	CASVKGVTEAFF
TRBV29-1	many	.	TRBJ2-7	TGCAGCGTTGGGAAGGGGCCGAGCTACGAGCAGTACTTC	CSVGKGPSYEQYF
TRBV4-2	many	.	TRBJ2-1	TGTGCCAGCAGCCAAGGTTATAGGCCGAACAATGAGCAGTTCTTC	CASSQGYRPNNEQFF
TRBV7-2	few	.	TRBJ1-6	TGTGCCAGCAGCTTAGGGTGGGCAAAAGGGTTACGCGATTCACCCCTCCACTTT	CASSLGWAKGLRDSPLHF
TRBV27	.	TRBD1	TRBJ2-5	TGTGCCAGCAGTTTCTCTGGGACAGGGTATCGAGAGACCCAGTACTTC	CASSFSGTGYRETQYF
TRBV29-1	.	.	TRBJ2-5	TGCAGCGTTGAAAACGGGGTTCAAGAGACCCAGTACTTC	CSVENGVQETQYF
TRBV12-3/TRBV12-4	.	.	TRBJ1-1	TGTGCCAGCAGTTTAGGGGGGGGGGTAGGGGCAAGGGGCACTGAAGCTTTCTTT	CASSLGGGVGARGTEAFF
TRBV5-1	.	TRBD1	TRBJ2-2	TGCGCCAGCAGGGGACAGGGTTCGAACACCGGGGAGCTGTTTTTT	CASRGQGSNTGELFF
TRBV30	many	.	TRBJ1-1	TGTGCCTGGAGTCTAAACACTGAAGCTTTCTTT	CAWSLNTEAFF
TRBV6-1	few	TRBD1	TRBJ1-2	TGTGCCAGCAGTGGAGTAACAGGGGGCAGCTATGGCTACACCTTC	CASSGVTGGSYGYTF
TRBV12-3/TRBV12-4	few	.	TRBJ2-1	TGTGCCAGCAGTGACATTACTGCAGGGAATGAGCAGTTCTTC	CASSDITAGNEQFF